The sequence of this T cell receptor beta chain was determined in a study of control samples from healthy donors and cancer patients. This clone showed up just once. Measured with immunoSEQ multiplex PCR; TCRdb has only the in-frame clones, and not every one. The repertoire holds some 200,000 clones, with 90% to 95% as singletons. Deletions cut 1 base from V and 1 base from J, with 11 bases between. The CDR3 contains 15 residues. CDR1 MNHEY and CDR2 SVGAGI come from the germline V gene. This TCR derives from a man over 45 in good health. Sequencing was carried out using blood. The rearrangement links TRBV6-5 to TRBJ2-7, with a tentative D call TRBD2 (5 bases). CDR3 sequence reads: CASSYLGRTSYEQYV. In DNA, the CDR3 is TGTGCCAGCAGTTACTTAGGGAGAACGTCCTACGAGCAGTACGTC.